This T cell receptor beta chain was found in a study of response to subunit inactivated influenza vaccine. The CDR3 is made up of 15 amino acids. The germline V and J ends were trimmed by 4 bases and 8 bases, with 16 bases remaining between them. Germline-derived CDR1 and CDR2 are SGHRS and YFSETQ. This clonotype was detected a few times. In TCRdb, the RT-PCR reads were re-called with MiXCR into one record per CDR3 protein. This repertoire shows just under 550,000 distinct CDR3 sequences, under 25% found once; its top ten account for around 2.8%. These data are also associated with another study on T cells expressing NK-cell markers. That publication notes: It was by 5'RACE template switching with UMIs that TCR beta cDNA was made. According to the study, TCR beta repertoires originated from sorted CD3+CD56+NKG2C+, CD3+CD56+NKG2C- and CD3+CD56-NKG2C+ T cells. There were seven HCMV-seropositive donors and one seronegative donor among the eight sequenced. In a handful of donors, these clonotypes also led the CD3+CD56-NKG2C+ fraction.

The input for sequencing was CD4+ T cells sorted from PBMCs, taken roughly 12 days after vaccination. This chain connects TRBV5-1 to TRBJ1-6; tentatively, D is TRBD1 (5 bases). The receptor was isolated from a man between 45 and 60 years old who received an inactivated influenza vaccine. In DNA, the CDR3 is TGCGCCAGCAGCCCCACCACAGGAACCTATTCACCCCTCCACTTT. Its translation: CASSPTTGTYSPLHF. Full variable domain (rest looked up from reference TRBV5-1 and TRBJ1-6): KAGVTQTPRYLIKTRGQQVTLSCSPISGHRSVSWYQQTPGQGLQFLFEYFSETQRNKGNFPGRFSGRQFSNSRSEMNVSTLELGDSALYLCASSPTTGTYSPLHFGNGTRLTVT.